The subject of this entry is one T cell receptor (beta chain). TCRdb re-called the 5' RACE reads and shows each CDR3 protein once, DNA omitted. This table lists around 180,000 distinct CDR3 sequences. The data are from a study of T cells expressing NK-cell markers. In germline, CDR1 is DFQATT, CDR2 SNEGSKA (reference sequence). This CDR3 has 16 residues. The chain uses TRBV20-1 and TRBJ2-2. The sample was blood T cells: a sorted CD56 or NKG2C T cell subset, CD4+ or CD8+ T cells, or bulk PBMC T cells (not recorded which). This clonotype was sampled from a man between 18 and 69 years old in good health. This CDR3 reads CSARWPADPNTGELFF.